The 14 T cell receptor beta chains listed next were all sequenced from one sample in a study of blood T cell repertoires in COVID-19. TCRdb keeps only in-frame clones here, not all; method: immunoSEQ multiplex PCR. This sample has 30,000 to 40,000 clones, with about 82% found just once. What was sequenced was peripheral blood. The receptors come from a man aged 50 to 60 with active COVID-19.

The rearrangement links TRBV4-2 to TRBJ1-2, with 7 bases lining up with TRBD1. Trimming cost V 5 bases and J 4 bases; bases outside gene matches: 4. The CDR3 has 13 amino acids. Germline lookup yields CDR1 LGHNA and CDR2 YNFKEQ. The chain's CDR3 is CASSSGQTYGYTF. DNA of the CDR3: TGTGCCAGCAGCTCGGGACAGACCTATGGCTACACCTTC.

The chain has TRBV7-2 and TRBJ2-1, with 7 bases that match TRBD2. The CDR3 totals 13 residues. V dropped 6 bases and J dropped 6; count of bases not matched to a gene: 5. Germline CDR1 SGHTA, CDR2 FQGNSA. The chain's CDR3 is CASRGGNLNEQFF. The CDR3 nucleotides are TGTGCCAGCAGGGGGGGGAATCTCAATGAGCAGTTCTTC.

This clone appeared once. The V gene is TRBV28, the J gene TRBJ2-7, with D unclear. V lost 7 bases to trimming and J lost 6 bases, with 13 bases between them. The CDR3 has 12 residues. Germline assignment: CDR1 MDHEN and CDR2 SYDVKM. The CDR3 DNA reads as TGTGCCAGCACGTCTAGATACGCCGAGCAGTACTTC. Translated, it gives CASTSRYAEQYF.

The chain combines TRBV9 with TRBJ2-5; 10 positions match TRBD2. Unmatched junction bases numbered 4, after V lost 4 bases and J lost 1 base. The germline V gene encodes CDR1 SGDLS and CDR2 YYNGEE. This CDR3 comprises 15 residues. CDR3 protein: CASSIGTSVQETQYF. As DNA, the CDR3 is TGTGCCAGCAGCATCGGGACTAGCGTCCAAGAGACCCAGTACTTC.

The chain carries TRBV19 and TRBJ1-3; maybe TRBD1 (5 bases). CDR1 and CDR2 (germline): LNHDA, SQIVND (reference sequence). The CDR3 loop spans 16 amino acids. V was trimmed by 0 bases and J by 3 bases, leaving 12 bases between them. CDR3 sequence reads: CASSIEHRTVGNTIYF. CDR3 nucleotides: TGTGCCAGTAGTATAGAACACAGGACGGTTGGAAACACCATATATTTT.

CDR3 sequence: CASSESIGAGYTF. The CDR3, as DNA: TGTGCCAGCAGTGAAAGTATTGGGGCTGGCTACACCTTC. The V call is TRBV6-1, the J call TRBJ1-2, with D possibly TRBD1 on 5 matching bases. Germline assignment: CDR1 MNHNS and CDR2 SASEGT. This CDR3 has 13 amino acids. Trimming pared 2 bases from V and 7 bases from J, leaving 11 bases between.

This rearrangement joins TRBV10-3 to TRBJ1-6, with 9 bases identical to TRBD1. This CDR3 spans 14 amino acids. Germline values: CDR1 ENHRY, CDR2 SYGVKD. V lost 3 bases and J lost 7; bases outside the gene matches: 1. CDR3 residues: CAISEQGANSPLHF. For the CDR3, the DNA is TGTGCCATCAGTGAACAGGGGGCGAATTCACCCCTCCACTTT.

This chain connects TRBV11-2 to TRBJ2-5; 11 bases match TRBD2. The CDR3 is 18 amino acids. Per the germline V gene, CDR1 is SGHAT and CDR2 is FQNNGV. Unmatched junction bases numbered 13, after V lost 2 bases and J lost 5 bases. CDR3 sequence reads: CASSLQLAGDKLAETQYF. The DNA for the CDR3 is TGTGCCAGCAGCTTACAACTAGCGGGGGACAAGCTCGCGGAGACCCAGTACTTC.

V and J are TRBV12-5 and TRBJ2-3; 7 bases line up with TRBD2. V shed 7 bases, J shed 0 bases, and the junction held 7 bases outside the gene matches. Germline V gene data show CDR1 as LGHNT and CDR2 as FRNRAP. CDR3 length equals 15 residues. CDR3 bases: TGTGCTAGTGCGAGCGGGGCGACTAGCACAGATACGCAGTATTTT. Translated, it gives CASASGATSTDTQYF.

DNA for the CDR3: TGTGCCAGCAGCTTAAAAGACAGGCCCTACGAGCAGTACTTC. Its protein product is CASSLKDRPYEQYF. The J gene is TRBJ2-7, the V gene TRBV7-2; perhaps TRBD1 as D (6 bases). The CDR3 is 14 residues long. Germline loops: CDR1 SGHTA, CDR2 FQGNSA. V lost 2 bases and J 2 bases, leaving 10 bases between the germline ends.

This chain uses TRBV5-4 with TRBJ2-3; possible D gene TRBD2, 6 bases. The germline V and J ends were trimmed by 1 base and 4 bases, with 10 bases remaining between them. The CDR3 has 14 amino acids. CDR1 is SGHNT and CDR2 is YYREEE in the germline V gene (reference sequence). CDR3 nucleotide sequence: TGTGCCAGCAGCTTGACTAGCACGCCAGATACGCAGTATTTT. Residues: CASSLTSTPDTQYF.

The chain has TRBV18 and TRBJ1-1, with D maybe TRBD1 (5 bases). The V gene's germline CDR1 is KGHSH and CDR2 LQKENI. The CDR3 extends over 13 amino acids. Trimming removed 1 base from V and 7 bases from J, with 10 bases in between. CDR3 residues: CASSPQRQNEAFF. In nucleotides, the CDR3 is TGTGCCAGCTCACCACAGAGACAGAATGAAGCTTTCTTT.

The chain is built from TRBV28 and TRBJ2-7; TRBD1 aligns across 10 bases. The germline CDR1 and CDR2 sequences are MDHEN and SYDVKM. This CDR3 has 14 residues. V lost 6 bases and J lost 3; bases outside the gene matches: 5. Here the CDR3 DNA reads TGTGCCAGCAGCACCGGGACAGGGGTCTACGAGCAGTACTTC. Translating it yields CASSTGTGVYEQYF.

The CDR3 DNA follows: TGTGCCAGTATCGGGAGCTGGACCGGGGAGCTGTTTTTT. As protein: CASIGSWTGELFF. The rearrangement uses TRBV19 and TRBJ2-2, with D perhaps matching TRBD2 (6 bases). This CDR3 is 13 amino acids long. V lost 7 bases to trimming and J lost 5 bases, with 11 bases between them. The germline V gene encodes CDR1 LNHDA and CDR2 SQIVND (reference sequence).